These 13 T cell receptor beta chains came from one sample sequenced in a study of T cells in Graves' hyperthyroidism and ophthalmopathy. TCR beta CDR3 regions were amplified from RNA transcripts. Initially, a first-round RT-PCR of the TCR CDR3 employed the HTBI primer set. TCRdb reprocessed the multiplex PCR reads with MiXCR, giving one entry per CDR3 protein. The sample comprises about 460,000 distinct CDR3 sequences, roughly 22% of which are singletons, and under 55% rests with the top ten. Material for sequencing was blood. These receptors all stem from a woman aged 65 to 85 with Graves' ophthalmopathy.

This clonotype was seen more than once but under ten times. This chain links TRBV29-1 with TRBJ2-1; D is perhaps TRBD2 (5 bases). V shed 7 bases and J shed 5 bases, with 12 bases lying between them. This CDR3 comprises 12 residues. Germline values: CDR1 SQVTM, CDR2 ANQGSEA. CDR3 sequence reads: CSGLRVNNEQFF. CDR3 bases: TGCAGCGGGTTGAGGGTAAACAATGAGCAGTTCTTC.

V gene TRBV11-2 combines with J gene TRBJ2-2, with unresolved D. CDR3 size: 15 residues. Deletions cut 5 bases from V and 5 bases from J, with 15 bases between. Per germline, CDR1 SGHAT and CDR2 FQNNGV. The CDR3 bases are TGTGCCAGCAGCCTTAGTTGGGTCAGGACCGGGGAGCTGTTTTTT. It translates to CASSLSWVRTGELFF. The variable domain in full, completed from reference TRBV11-2 and TRBJ2-2, reads EAGVAQSPRYKIIEKRQSVAFWCNPISGHATLYWYQQILGQGPKLLIQFQNNGVVDDSQLPKDRFSAERLKGVDSTLKIQPAKLEDSAVYLCASSLSWVRTGELFFGEGSRLTVL.

The genes are TRBV5-6 and TRBJ1-1; the match to TRBD1 covers 7 bases. CDR3 length: 15 amino acids. J lost 4 bases, V lost 5 bases, and 11 bases had no gene match. Germline V gene lookup returns CDR1 SGHDT and CDR2 YYEEEE. The DNA of the CDR3 is TGTGCCAGCAGTCGGAATCAGGGGGTTCTCACTGAAGCTTTCTTT. The encoded protein is CASSRNQGVLTEAFF. Supplemented by reference TRBV5-6 and TRBJ1-1, the full variable domain reads DAGVTQSPTHLIKTRGQQVTLRCSPKSGHDTVSWYQQALGQGPQFIFQYYEEEERQRGNFPDRFSGHQFPNYSSELNVNALLLGDSALYLCASSRNQGVLTEAFFGQGTRLTVV.

This chain links TRBV12-5 with TRBJ2-2; possibly TRBD1 or TRBD2 for D (5 bases each). CDR1 and CDR2 from the germline V gene are LGHNT and FRNRAP. This CDR3 has 15 amino acids. Trimming took 7 bases from V and 5 from J, leaving 17 bases between them. The CDR3: CASADPEGHTGELFF. CDR3 nucleotides: TGTGCTAGTGCCGATCCAGAGGGGCATACCGGGGAGCTGTTTTTT.

This clonotype occurred a few times. The rearrangement uses TRBV5-1 and TRBJ1-5; a weak D match, TRBD1 (5 bases). Germline V CDR1 and CDR2: SGHRS, YFSETQ. CDR3 length: 13 residues. Trimming pared 0 bases from V and 5 bases from J, leaving 6 bases between. CDR3 in amino acids: CASSLAGYQPQHF. CDR3 in DNA: TGCGCCAGCAGCTTGGCAGGGTATCAGCCCCAGCATTTT. The variable domain in full, with the rest retrieved from reference TRBV5-1 and TRBJ1-5, is KAGVTQTPRYLIKTRGQQVTLSCSPISGHRSVSWYQQTPGQGLQFLFEYFSETQRNKGNFPGRFSGRQFSNSRSEMNVSTLELGDSALYLCASSLAGYQPQHFGDGTRLSIL.

As to this clonotype: A read error is possible here, since a much larger clone lies one base away. The chain employs TRBV12-3 or TRBV12-4 and TRBJ2-7, with 14 bases that match TRBD2. The CDR3 sequence is 15 residues long. Trimming took 6 bases from V and 1 from J; bases not matched to a gene: 2. In nucleotides, the CDR3 is TGTGCCAGCAGCGGACTAGCGGGAGGATCCTACGAGCAGTACGTC. This encodes CASSGLAGGSYEQYV.

This clonotype was seen once. The chain uses TRBV3-1 and TRBJ2-7, with D unclear. The CDR3 has 13 residues. Between the trimmed V and J ends, which lost 2 bases and 4 bases, there was a span of 9 bases. Germline CDR1 reads LGHDT; CDR2 reads YNNKEL (reference sequence). The CDR3 coding sequence is TGTGCCAGCAGCCAACTTCCGGCATACGAGCAGTACTTC. Translation gives CASSQLPAYEQYF.

As for this clonotype: A much larger clone differs from this one at a single base, so this may be a read error. The V call is TRBV2, the J call TRBJ2-2; D may be TRBD1 (5 bases). The CDR3 spans 12 residues. Germline assignment: CDR1 SNHLY and CDR2 FYNNEI. Here the CDR3 reads CASRDNTRELFF. CDR3 bases: TGTGCCAGCAGGGACAACACCCGGGAGCTGTTTTTT.

In this sample, this clonotype turned up many times. The chain uses TRBV28 and TRBJ1-3; weak D call: TRBD1 (6 bases). The CDR3 is made up of 14 amino acids. CDR1 and CDR2 from the germline V gene are MDHEN and SYDVKM. V gave up 7 bases and J gave up 0 bases, with 10 bases separating them. The CDR3 is CASTRDNSGNTIYF. The CDR3 DNA reads as TGTGCCAGCACCCGGGACAACTCTGGAAACACCATATATTTT. Together with reference TRBV28 and TRBJ1-3, the CDR3 gives the full variable domain: DVKVTQSSRYLVKRTGEKVFLECVQDMDHENMFWYRQDPGLGLRLIYFSYDVKMKEKGDIPEGYSVSREKKERFSLILESASTNQTSMYLCASTRDNSGNTIYFGEGSWLTVV.

In this sample, this clonotype turned up a few times. V is TRBV2 and J is TRBJ1-6; D is unresolved. The germline V gene encodes CDR1 SNHLY and CDR2 FYNNEI. V was cut by 4 bases and J by 5 bases, with 9 bases left in between. This CDR3 region has 14 residues. The CDR3 spells CASSVDPNNSPLHF. CDR3 in DNA: TGTGCCAGCAGTGTCGACCCAAATAATTCACCCCTCCACTTT.

This chain joins TRBV5-1 and TRBJ2-7; D gene ambiguous. The V gene's germline CDR1 is SGHRS and CDR2 YFSETQ. The CDR3 is made up of 15 amino acids. Trimming stripped 0 bases from V and 3 bases from J, with 13 bases between. CDR3 sequence: CASSLAGGNLYEQYF. CDR3 nucleotides: TGCGCCAGCAGCTTGGCGGGCGGAAACCTCTACGAGCAGTACTTC.

The chain has TRBV20-1 and TRBJ2-3; possible D gene TRBD2, 7 bases. V was cut by 0 bases and J by 3 bases, with 19 bases left in between. This CDR3 has 17 residues. Germline CDR1 and CDR2: DFQATT and SNEGSKA (reference sequence). The CDR3 reads CSAREVGGAGATDTQYF. The CDR3 bases are TGCAGTGCTAGAGAGGTTGGCGGGGCGGGGGCTACAGATACGCAGTATTTT.

The J gene is TRBJ2-3, the V gene TRBV29-1; 7 nucleotides match TRBD1. The junction had 4 bases not matched to a gene; V was cut back by 5 bases and J by 2 bases. The CDR3 spans 13 residues. Germline values: CDR1 SQVTM, CDR2 ANQGSEA. CDR3 in amino acids: CSVTGDPTDTQYF. In nucleotides, the CDR3 is TGCAGCGTTACAGGGGACCCCACAGATACGCAGTATTTT.